This is a list of T cell receptor beta chains from one sample in a study of T-cell reconstitution after alpha-beta-depleted transplantation in children. Each CDR3 protein is one row after TCRdb ran MiXCR on the PCR reads. The table records just over 70,000 distinct CDR3 sequences, approximately 7.3% of them present only once. Specimen: PBMCs from the stem cell graft donor, collected from the stem cell graft. These receptors were collected from a human donor who donated a stem cell graft to a child with acute lymphoblastic leukemia. Both conserved end residues are part of each CDR3. D genes are given only for firm matches. Expanded clones get a size class; other rows say once, few or many, or leave the size out.

v_call	j_call	d_call	cdr3_length	clone_size	cdr3_aa	cdr3_nt
TRBV5-1	TRBJ2-6	.	15	once	CASRLAGQGANVLTF	TGCGCCAGCAGATTGGCAGGGCAAGGGGCCAACGTCCTGACTTTC
TRBV6-4	TRBJ1-5	.	14	many	CASSEGAGTQPQHF	TGTGCCAGCAGTGAGGGAGCAGGCACTCAGCCCCAGCATTTT
TRBV4-2	TRBJ2-5	.	16	few	CASSQDSAAHQETQYF	TGTGCCAGCAGCCAAGATTCGGCGGCTCACCAAGAGACCCAGTACTTC
TRBV20-1	TRBJ1-2	.	15	many	CSALGGTRGTYGYTF	TGCAGTGCTCTCGGCGGGACCCGAGGCACCTATGGCTACACCTTC
TRBV6-5	TRBJ2-1	TRBD2	14	few	CASRGAGGPNEQFF	TGTGCCAGCCGTGGCGCGGGGGGGCCAAATGAGCAGTTCTTC
TRBV9	TRBJ2-7	TRBD1	16	.	CASSVQPGQPSYEQYF	TGTGCCAGCAGCGTACAACCGGGACAGCCCTCCTACGAGCAGTACTTC
TRBV20-1	TRBJ2-4	.	14	many	CSASGQGDKNIQYF	TGCAGTGCTAGTGGGCAGGGTGACAAAAACATTCAGTACTTC
TRBV13	TRBJ1-3	.	13	.	CASSSPRGNTIYF	TGTGCCAGCAGCTCTCCCCGGGGGAACACCATATATTTT
TRBV12-3/TRBV12-4	TRBJ1-1	.	12	many	CASTGGGTEAFF	TGTGCCAGCACCGGGGGGGGGACTGAAGCTTTCTTT
TRBV5-1	TRBJ2-7	.	13	many	CASSLADTYEQYF	TGCGCCAGCAGCTTGGCGGATACCTACGAGCAGTACTTC